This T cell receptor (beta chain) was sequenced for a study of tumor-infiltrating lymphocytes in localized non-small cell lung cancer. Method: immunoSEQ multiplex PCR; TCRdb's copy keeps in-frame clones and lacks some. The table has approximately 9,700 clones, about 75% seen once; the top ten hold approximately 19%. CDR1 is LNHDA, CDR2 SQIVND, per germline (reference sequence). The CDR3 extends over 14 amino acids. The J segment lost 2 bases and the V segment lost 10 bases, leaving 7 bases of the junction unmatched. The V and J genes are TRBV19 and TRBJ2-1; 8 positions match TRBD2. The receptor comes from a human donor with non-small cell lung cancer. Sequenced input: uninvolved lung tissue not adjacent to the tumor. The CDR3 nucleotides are TGTGCCACCGTAGCGGGATACGCCTACAATGAGCAGTTCTTC. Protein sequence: CATVAGYAYNEQFF.